The TCR beta chain under discussion was sequenced for a study of blood T cell repertoires in COVID-19. For the study at large: There were acute and convalescent COVID-19 samples, and they came from the United States, Italy and Spain. The cDNA or gDNA used as material had been derived from T cells, B-cell-depleted T cells, or PBMCs.

Per the original methods: Estimation of nucleated cell counts relied on the amplification of reference gene primers. Here immunoSEQ multiplex PCR was the method, and the copy in TCRdb shows in-frame clones only, minus some. V, J and clone size are taken as reported in that table, and D and trimming were inferred from the DNA itself. This table holds 130,000 to 150,000 clones, under 90% found once. This CDR3 is built from 13 residues. Germline V gene lookup returns CDR1 SGHRS and CDR2 YFSETQ. V gave up 2 bases and J gave up 7 bases, with 10 bases separating them. As to this clone: Different DNA sequences within this sample yield the same CDR3.

The sequenced sample consisted of peripheral blood. This receptor was identified in a human donor in a cohort sampled during active COVID-19. This rearrangement joins TRBV5-1 to TRBJ1-5; D may be TRBD1 (5 bases). CDR3 region: CASSFGGGQPQHF. CDR3 DNA sequence: TGCGCCAGCAGCTTCGGGGGTGGGCAGCCCCAGCATTTT.